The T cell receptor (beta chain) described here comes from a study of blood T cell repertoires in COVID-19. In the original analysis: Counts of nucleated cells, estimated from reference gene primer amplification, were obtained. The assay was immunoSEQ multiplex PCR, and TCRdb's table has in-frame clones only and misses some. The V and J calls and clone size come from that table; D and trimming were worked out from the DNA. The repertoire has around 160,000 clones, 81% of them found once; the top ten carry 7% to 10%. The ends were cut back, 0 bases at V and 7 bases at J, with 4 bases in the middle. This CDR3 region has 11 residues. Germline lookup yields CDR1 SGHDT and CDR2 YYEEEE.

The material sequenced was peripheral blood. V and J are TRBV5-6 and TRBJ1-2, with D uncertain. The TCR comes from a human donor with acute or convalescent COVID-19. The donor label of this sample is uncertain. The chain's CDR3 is CASSLGAGYTF. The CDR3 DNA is TGTGCCAGCAGCTTGGGGGCTGGCTACACCTTC.